This T cell receptor beta chain was observed in a study of cytomegalovirus exposure and HLA in healthy donors (dated by TCRdb to the late 2010s). Describing the broader study: The 700 or so repertoires of the first cohort and the 95 to 150 validation repertoires were produced on the same platform, according to a later analysis. Besides the first cohort of about 730 subjects, a separate validation cohort made up of 90 to 150 different subjects was used. The aim of the study was to test whether cataloging public T cell receptors could identify signatures of past pathogen exposure. High-throughput TCR immunosequencing, statistical association of individual TCRs with disease status, and machine learning were combined to predict cytomegalovirus infection status. General conclusions and limits of the study: Cytomegalovirus status was reported to be diagnosed by the classifier with high specificity and sensitivity in both the original and validation cohorts. Three of the identified cytomegalovirus-associated TCR beta chains were confirmed in vitro to be specific for cytomegalovirus antigens. In the study, around 160 TCR beta chains were listed as associated with cytomegalovirus. Most TCR sequences were seen in very few donors, while some public TCRs were found in many individuals. In a later analysis, TCRs clustered in the first cohort were found to also tend to co-occur in the roughly 120 validation repertoires, with 94% of cluster scores above 0. The validation cohort had no HLA typing available for a later analysis, so co-occurrence within that cohort was assessed over all 120 repertoires. According to the authors, the approach could potentially be generalized to other disease states and immunological phenotypes.

As to this clone: The antigen it recognizes is unknown. Per-base quality was not reported, and no clone a single base away is much larger than it.

The donors were included in the validation cohort of some 120 subjects, a group kept apart from the approximately 700-subject first cohort. The germline V gene gives CDR1 as MGHRA and CDR2 as YSYEKL. Unmatched junction bases come to 3, with V trimmed by 4 bases and J by 4 bases. From the cysteine up to the phenylalanine, the CDR3 has a length of 14 residues. This entry keeps only the CDR3 DNA: 42 bases, framed from base 1. The library was produced with the immunoSEQ multiplex PCR assay. On the authors' methods: A statistical classification framework was built for diagnosing cytomegalovirus status from the catalog of TCR beta chain sequences. Here the immuneACCESS table is served through TCRdb, limited to in-frame sequences with V and J called. Missing clones are a known gap in these copies; in checked studies unresolved V genes cover under half, and the rest lacks a known reason. That table supplies the V and J calls and clone size; D and trimming were determined from the DNA. Across this sample there are roughly 250,000 clones, with almost 90% seen only once. The top ten clonotypes cover 0.3% to 0.4% of the sample.

The clonotype originates from a woman younger than 35 in good health and CMV-seronegative. This receptor chain uses TRBV4-1 and TRBJ1-3; 8 bases in the middle match TRBD1. The sequenced sample consisted of PBMCs. The nucleotide sequence reads TGCGCCAGCAGCCCAGGGGGCCTAGGAAACACCATATATTTT. Its translation reads: CASSPGGLGNTIYF.